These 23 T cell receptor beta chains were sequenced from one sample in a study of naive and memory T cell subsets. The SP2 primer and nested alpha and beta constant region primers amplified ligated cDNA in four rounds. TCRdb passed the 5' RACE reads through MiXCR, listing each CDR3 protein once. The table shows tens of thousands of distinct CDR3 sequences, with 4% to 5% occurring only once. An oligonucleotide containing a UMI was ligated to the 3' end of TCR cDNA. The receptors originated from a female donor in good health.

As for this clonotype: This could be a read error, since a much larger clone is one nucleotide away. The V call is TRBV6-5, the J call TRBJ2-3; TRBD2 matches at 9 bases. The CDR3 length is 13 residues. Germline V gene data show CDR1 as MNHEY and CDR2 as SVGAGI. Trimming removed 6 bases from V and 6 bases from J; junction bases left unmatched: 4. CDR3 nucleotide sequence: TGTGCCAGCAGACTAAGCGGGAGGGATACGCAGTATTTT. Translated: CASRLSGRDTQYF.

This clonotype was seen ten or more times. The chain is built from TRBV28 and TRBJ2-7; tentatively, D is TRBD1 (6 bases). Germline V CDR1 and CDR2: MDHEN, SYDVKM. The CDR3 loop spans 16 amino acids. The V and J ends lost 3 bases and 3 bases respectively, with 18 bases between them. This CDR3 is CASSFVFKGHHYEQYF. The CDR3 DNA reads TGTGCCAGCAGTTTTGTGTTCAAGGGACACCACTACGAGCAGTACTTC.

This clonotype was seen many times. For the CDR3, the DNA is TGTGCCAGCAGCTTCGCGTCGGGTCTATACGAGCAGTACTTC. The encoded protein is CASSFASGLYEQYF. The chain recombines TRBV7-2 with TRBJ2-7; D ambiguous. The CDR3 is 14 amino acids. Germline loops: CDR1 SGHTA, CDR2 FQGNSA. Trimming shortened V by 3 bases and J by 4 bases, and 13 bases separated the two germline ends. The entire variable domain, with the rest obtained from reference TRBV7-2 and TRBJ2-7, is as follows: GAGVSQSPSNKVTEKGKDVELRCDPISGHTALYWYRQSLGQGLEFLIYFQGNSAPDKSGLPSDRFSAERTGGSVSTLTIQRTQQEDSAVYLCASSFASGLYEQYFGPGTRLTVT.

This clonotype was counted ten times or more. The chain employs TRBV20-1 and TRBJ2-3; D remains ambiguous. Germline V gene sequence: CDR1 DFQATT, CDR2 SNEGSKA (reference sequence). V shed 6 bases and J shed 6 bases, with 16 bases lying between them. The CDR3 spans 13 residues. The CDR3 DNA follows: TGCAGTGCCTCCAAGGAGTTTTCGGATACGCAGTATTTT. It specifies CSASKEFSDTQYF.

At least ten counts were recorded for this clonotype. CDR3 bases: TGTGCCAGCAGGCCAGGCGGGACAGGGAACAATGAGCAGTTCTTC. Amino acid sequence: CASRPGGTGNNEQFF. The genes are TRBV6-2 or TRBV6-3 and TRBJ2-1, with TRBD1 matching 9 bases. Trimming at V came to 6 bases and at J to 5 bases, leaving 8 bases not matched to a gene. Germline values: CDR1 MNHEY, CDR2 SVGEGT. CDR3 size: 15 residues.

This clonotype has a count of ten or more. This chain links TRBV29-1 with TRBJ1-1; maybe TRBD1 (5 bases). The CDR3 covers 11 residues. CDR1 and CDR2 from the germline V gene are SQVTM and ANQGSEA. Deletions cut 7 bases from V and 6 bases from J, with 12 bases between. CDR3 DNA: TGCAGCGCCTGGGGGGGGGCTGAAGCTTTCTTT. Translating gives CSAWGGAEAFF.

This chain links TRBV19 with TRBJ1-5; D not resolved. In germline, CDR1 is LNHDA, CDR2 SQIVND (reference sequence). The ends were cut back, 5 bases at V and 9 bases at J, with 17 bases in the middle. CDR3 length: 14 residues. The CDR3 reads CASSFPVWDRPQHF. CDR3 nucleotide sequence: TGTGCCAGTAGTTTTCCAGTCTGGGATCGGCCCCAGCATTTT.

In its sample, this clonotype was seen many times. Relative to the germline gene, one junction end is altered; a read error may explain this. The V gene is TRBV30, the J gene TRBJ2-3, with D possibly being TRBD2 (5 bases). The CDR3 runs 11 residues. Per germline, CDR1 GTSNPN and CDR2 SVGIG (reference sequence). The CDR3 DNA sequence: TGTGCCTGGAGGGGTAGCGCCCTCATGGATTTT. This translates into CAWRGSALMDF.

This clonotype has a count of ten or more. CDR3 loop: CASRTFEQFF. The CDR3 nucleotides are TGTGCCAGCAGAACATTCGAGCAGTTCTTC. The chain carries TRBV6-2 or TRBV6-3 and TRBJ2-1; D uncertain. The CDR3 is made up of 10 amino acids. In germline, CDR1 is MNHEY, CDR2 SVGEGT. V gave up 6 bases and J gave up 10 bases, with 7 bases separating them.

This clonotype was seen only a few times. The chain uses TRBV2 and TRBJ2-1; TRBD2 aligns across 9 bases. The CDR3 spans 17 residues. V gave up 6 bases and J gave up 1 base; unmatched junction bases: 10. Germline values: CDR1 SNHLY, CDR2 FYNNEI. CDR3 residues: CASSSYRLAESYNEQFF. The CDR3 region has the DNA TGTGCCAGCAGCTCATATAGACTAGCGGAGTCCTACAATGAGCAGTTCTTC. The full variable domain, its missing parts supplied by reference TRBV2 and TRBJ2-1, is EPEVTQTPSHQVTQMGQEVILRCVPISNHLYFYWYRQILGQKVEFLVSFYNNEISEKSEIFDDQFSVERPDGSNFTLKIRSTKLEDSAMYFCASSSYRLAESYNEQFFGPGTRLTVL.

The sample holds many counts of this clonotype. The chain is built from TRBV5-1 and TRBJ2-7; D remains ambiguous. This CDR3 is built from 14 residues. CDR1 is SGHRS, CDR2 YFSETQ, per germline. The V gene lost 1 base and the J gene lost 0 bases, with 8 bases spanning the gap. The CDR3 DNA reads TGCGCCAGCAGCTTGAACACCCACTCCTACGAGCAGTACTTC. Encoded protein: CASSLNTHSYEQYF.

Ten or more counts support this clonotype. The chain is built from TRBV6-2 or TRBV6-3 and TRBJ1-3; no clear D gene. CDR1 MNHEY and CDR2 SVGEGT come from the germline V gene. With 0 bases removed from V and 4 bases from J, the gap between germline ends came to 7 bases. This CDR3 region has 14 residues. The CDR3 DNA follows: TGTGCCAGCAGTTACTCGTTTCCAGGAAACACCATATATTTT. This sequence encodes CASSYSFPGNTIYF.

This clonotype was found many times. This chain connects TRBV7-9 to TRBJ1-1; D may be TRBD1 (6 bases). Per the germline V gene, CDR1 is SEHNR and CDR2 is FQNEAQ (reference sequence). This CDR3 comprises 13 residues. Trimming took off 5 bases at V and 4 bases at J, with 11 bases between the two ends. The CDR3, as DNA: TGTGCCAGCAGCCATCAACAGGGCACTGAAGCTTTCTTT. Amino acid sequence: CASSHQQGTEAFF.

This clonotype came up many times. CDR3 sequence: CASSLFRGTNTEAFF. CDR3 bases: TGCGCCAGCAGCTTGTTTCGGGGGACGAACACTGAAGCTTTCTTT. The V call is TRBV5-1, the J call TRBJ1-1; D may be TRBD1 (5 bases). Trimming shortened V by 1 base and J by 1 base, and 11 bases separated the two germline ends. The CDR3 runs to 15 residues. From germline, CDR1 is SGHRS and CDR2 YFSETQ.

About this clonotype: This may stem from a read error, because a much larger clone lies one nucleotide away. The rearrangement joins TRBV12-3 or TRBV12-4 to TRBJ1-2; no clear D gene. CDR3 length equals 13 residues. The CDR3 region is CASSLLGWYGDTF. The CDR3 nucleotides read TGTGCCAGCAGTTTATTAGGATGGTATGGCGACACCTTC.

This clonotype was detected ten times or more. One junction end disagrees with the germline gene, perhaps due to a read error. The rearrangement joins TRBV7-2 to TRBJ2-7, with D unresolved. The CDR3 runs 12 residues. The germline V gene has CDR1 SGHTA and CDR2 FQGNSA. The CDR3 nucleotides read TGTGCCAGCAGTTTAGGGCGATACGAGCAGTACTTC. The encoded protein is CASSLGRYEQYF.

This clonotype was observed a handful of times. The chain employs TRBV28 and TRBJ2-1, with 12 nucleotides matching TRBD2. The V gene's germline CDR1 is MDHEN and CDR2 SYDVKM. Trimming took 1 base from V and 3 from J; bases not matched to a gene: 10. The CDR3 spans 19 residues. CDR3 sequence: CASSLSKQASGRGYNEQFF. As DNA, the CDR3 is TGTGCCAGCAGTTTATCCAAGCAGGCTAGCGGGAGGGGCTACAATGAGCAGTTCTTC.

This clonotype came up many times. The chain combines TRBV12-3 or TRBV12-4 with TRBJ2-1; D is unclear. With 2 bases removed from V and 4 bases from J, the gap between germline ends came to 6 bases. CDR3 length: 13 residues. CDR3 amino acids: CASSLTGYNEQFF. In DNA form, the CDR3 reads TGTGCCAGCAGTTTAACCGGGTACAATGAGCAGTTCTTC.

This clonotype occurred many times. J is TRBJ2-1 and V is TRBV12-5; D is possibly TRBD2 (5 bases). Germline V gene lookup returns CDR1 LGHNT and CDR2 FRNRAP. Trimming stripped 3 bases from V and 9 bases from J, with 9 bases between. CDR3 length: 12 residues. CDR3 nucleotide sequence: TGTGCTAGTGGTTTTGTAGGACTTGAGCAGTTCTTC. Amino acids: CASGFVGLEQFF.

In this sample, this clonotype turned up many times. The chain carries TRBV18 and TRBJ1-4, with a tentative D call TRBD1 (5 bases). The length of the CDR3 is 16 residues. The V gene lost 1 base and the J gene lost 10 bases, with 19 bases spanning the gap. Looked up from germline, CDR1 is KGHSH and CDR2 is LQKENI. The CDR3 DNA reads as TGTGCCAGCTCACCACAGCCTACGATACAGGCTGGAAAACTGTTTTTT. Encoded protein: CASSPQPTIQAGKLFF.

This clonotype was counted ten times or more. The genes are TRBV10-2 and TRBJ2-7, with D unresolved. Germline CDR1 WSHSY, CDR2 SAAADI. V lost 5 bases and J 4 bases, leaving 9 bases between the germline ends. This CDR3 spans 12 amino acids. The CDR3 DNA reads TGCGCCAGCAGTCTCACAATTTACGAGCAGTACTTC. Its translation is CASSLTIYEQYF.

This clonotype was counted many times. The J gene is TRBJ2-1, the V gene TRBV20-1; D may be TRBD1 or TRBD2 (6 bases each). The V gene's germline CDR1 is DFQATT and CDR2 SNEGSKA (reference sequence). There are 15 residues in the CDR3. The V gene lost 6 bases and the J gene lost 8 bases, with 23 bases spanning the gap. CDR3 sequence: CSARFGGRITDEQFF. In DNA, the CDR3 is TGCAGTGCCAGGTTTGGGGGGCGGATCACGGATGAGCAGTTCTTC.

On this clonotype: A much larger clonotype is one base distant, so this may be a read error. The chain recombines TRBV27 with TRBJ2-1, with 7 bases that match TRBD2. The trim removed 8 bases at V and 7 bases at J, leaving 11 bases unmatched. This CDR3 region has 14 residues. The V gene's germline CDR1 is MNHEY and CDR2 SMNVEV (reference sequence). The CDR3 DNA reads TGTGCCAGCTTAGCCGCGGGGGTTGGAAATGAGCAGTTCTTC. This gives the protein CASLAAGVGNEQFF.